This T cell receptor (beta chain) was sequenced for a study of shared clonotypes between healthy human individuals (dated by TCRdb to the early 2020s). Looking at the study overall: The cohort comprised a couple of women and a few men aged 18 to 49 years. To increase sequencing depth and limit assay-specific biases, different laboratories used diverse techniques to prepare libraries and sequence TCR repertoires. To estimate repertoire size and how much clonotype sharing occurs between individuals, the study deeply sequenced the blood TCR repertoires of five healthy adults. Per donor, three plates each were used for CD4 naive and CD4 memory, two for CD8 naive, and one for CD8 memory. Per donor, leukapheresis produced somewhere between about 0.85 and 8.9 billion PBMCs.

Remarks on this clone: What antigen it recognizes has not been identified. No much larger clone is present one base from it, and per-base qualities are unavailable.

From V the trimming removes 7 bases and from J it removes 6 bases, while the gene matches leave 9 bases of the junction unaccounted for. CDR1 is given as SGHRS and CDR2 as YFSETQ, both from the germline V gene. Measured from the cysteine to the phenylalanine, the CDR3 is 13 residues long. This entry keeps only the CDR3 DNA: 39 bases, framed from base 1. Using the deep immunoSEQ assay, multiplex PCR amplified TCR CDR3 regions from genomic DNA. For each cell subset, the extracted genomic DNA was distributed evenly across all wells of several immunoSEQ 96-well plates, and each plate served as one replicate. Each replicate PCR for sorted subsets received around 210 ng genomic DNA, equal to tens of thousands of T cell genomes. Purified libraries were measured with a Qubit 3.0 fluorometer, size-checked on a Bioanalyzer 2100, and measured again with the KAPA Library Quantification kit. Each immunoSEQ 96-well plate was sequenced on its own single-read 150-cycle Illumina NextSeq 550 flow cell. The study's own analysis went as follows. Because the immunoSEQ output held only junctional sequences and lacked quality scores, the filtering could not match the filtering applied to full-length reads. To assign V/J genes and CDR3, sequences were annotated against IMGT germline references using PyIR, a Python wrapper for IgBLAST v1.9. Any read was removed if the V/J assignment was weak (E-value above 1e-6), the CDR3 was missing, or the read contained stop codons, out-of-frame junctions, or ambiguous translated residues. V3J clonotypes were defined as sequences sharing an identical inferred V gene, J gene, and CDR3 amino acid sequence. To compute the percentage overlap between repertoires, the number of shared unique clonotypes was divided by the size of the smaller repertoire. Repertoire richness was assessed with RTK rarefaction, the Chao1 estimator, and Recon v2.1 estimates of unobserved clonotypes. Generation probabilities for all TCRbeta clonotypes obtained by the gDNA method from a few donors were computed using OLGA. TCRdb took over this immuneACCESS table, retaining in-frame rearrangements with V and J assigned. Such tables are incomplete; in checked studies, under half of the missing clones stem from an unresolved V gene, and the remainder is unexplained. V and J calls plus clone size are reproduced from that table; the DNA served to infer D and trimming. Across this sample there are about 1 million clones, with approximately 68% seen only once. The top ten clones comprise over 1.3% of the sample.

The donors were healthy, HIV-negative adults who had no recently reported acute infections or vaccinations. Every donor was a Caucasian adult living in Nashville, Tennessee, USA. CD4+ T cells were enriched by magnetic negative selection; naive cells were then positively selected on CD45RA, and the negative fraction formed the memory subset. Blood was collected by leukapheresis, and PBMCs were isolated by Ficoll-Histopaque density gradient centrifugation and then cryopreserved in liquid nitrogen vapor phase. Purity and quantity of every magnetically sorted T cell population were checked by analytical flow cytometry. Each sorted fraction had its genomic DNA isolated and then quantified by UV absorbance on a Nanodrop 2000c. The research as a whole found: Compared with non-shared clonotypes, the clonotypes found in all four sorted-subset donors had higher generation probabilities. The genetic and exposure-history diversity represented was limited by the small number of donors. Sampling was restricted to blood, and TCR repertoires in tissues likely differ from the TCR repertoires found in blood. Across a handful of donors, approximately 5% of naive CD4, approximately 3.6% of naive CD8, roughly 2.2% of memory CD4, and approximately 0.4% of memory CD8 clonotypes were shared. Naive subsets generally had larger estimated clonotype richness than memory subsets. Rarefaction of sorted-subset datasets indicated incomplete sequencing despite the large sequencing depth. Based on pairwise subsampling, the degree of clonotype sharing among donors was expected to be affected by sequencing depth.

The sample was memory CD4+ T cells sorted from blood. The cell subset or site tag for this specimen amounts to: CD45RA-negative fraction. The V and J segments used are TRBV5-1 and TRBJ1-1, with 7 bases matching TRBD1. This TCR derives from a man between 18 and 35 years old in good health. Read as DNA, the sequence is TGCGCCAGCTCTTCCAGGGGGTTGGCTGAAGCTTTCTTT. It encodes CASSSRGLAEAFF. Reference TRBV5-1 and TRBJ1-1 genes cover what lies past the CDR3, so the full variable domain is KAGVTQTPRYLIKTRGQQVTLSCSPISGHRSVSWYQQTPGQGLQFLFEYFSETQRNKGNFPGRFSGRQFSNSRSEMNVSTLELGDSALYLCASSSRGLAEAFFGQGTRLTVV.